This TCR beta chain came from a study of CD8+ T cells in alopecia areata. Study details: Tofacitinib exposure lasted 6 to 18 months, followed by 6 months off drug. Severity was scored as percentage of affected scalp area in treated patients.

Reverse transcription of extracted RNA yielded cDNA, which provided the sequencing template. The repertoire was sequenced with immunoSEQ multiplex PCR; TCRdb's copy has only in-frame clones and lacks some. The data contain about 160,000 clones, roughly two thirds of them singletons. This CDR3 region has 13 residues. V lost 2 bases to trimming and J lost 7 bases; unmatched junction nucleotides: 7. Per germline, CDR1 GTSNPN and CDR2 SVGIG (reference sequence). Notes on this clone: As yet, its antigen is unknown.

The treatment: oral pan-JAK inhibitor, 5-10 mg twice daily. Study conclusions and caveats: Lesional scalp, notably in alopecia totalis/universalis, had clonality above that of normal scalp.

The rearrangement uses TRBV30 and TRBJ2-7; TRBD1 matches 8 bases. The specimen comprised CD4+ T cells sorted from blood, sampled at week 4, from a patient treated with tofacitinib. This receptor was identified in a human donor with alopecia areata. The CDR3 bases are TGTGCCTGGAGTACAGGGGGTGTGTGGGAGCAGTACTTC. It specifies CAWSTGGVWEQYF.